A selection of T cell receptor beta chains follows, all from one sample in a study of T-cell memory formation after mild COVID-19. Each CDR3 protein gets one entry after TCRdb re-called the 5' RACE reads with MiXCR. The sample holds about 280,000 distinct CDR3 sequences, roughly 8.2% seen once. Sequenced sample: PBMCs or a T cell subset sorted from them (not recorded which). These receptor sequences come from a man younger than 30 who had mild COVID-19 (a few samples of this study predate the infection). Cell type and time point are not known. Each CDR3 is given with its conserved first and last residue. D genes are given only for firm matches. Rows may omit the clone size; those that give it use once, few, many or a size class.

NA	TRBV6-2/TRBV6-3	TRBJ2-1	NA	CASSYDGSSYNEQFF	TGTGCCAGCAGTTACGACGGTAGCTCCTACAATGAGCAGTTCTTC
NA	TRBV4-1	TRBJ2-7	TRBD1	CASSPRTGNYEQYF	TGCGCCAGCAGCCCCCGGACAGGGAACTACGAGCAGTACTTC
few	TRBV5-1	TRBJ1-4	NA	CASSLEHFVGEKLFF	TGCGCCAGCAGCCTGGAGCATTTCGTAGGAGAAAAACTGTTTTTT
NA	TRBV7-3	TRBJ2-1	NA	CASSSPAGNNEQFF	TGTGCCAGCAGCTCCCCCGCGGGTAACAATGAGCAGTTCTTC
NA	TRBV7-2	TRBJ2-3	TRBD2	CASSLQRSGGDTQYF	TGTGCCAGCAGCTTGCAACGCTCGGGGGGGGATACGCAGTATTTT
many	TRBV7-2	TRBJ1-3	NA	CASSLGPQESSGNTIYF	TGTGCCAGCAGCCTCGGGCCGCAGGAGTCCTCTGGAAACACCATATATTTT
NA	TRBV3-1	TRBJ1-2	NA	CASSQMTVGSGYTF	TGTGCCAGCAGCCAGATGACAGTGGGAAGTGGCTACACCTTC
few	TRBV4-3	TRBJ1-2	TRBD1	CASSQVGQGNYGYTF	TGCGCCAGCAGCCAAGTCGGACAGGGAAACTATGGCTACACCTTC
NA	TRBV27	TRBJ2-2	NA	CASSLFQPPGTGELFF	TGTGCCAGCAGTTTATTTCAACCCCCGGGCACCGGGGAGCTGTTTTTT
NA	TRBV4-3	TRBJ2-6	NA	CASSHGPGRTNSGANVLTF	TGCGCCAGCAGCCACGGGCCGGGACGTACAAATTCTGGGGCCAACGTCCTGACTTTC
NA	TRBV6-6	TRBJ1-1	NA	CASSRLATGPTEAFF	TGTGCCAGCAGTAGGCTAGCTACAGGGCCCACTGAAGCTTTCTTT
NA	TRBV7-2	TRBJ1-5	NA	CASVTQPGGHQPQHF	TGTGCCAGCGTCACGCAGCCGGGGGGTCATCAGCCCCAGCATTTT
few	TRBV11-2	TRBJ1-1	NA	CASSRRDGTEAFF	TGTGCCAGCAGTAGGCGGGACGGCACTGAAGCTTTCTTT
NA	TRBV5-1	TRBJ2-3	TRBD2	CASVATSGSSDTQYF	TGCGCCAGCGTTGCGACTAGCGGGAGCTCAGATACGCAGTATTTT
few	TRBV9	TRBJ2-5	NA	CASTEGAGIQETQYF	TGTGCCAGCACCGAAGGGGCAGGAATACAAGAGACCCAGTACTTC
NA	TRBV6-2/TRBV6-3	TRBJ2-6	NA	CASRTDRVPSSGANVLTF	TGTGCCAGCAGAACGGATAGGGTACCGTCCTCTGGGGCCAACGTCCTGACTTTC
NA	TRBV3-1	TRBJ2-3	TRBD2	CASSQRSGGYTDTQYF	TGTGCCAGCAGCCAGCGTAGCGGGGGGTACACAGATACGCAGTATTTT
few	TRBV6-6	TRBJ2-7	TRBD1	CASRRTGAMGSPYEQYF	TGTGCCAGCAGACGGACAGGGGCAATGGGCAGTCCCTACGAGCAGTACTTC
NA	TRBV10-3	TRBJ1-1	NA	CAISASGKGQNQAFF	TGTGCCATCAGTGCGTCAGGGAAAGGACAGAACCAAGCTTTCTTT
NA	TRBV4-1	TRBJ1-5	NA	CASSQSGVNGNQPQHF	TGCGCCAGCAGCCAGTCAGGGGTTAATGGGAATCAGCCCCAGCATTTT
NA	TRBV5-1	TRBJ2-6	TRBD2	CASSLPLAGHSGANVLTF	TGCGCCAGCAGCCTCCCGCTAGCGGGGCACTCTGGGGCCAACGTCCTGACTTTC
NA	TRBV11-2	TRBJ1-2	TRBD1	CASSLRVGGTTNYGYTF	TGTGCCAGCAGCTTGAGGGTAGGGGGCACAACTAACTATGGCTACACCTTC
few	TRBV5-1	TRBJ2-7	TRBD1	CASSEGTGLEQYF	TGCGCCAGCAGCGAGGGGACAGGGTTGGAGCAGTACTTC
many	TRBV28	TRBJ1-5	NA	CASRQGSNQPQHF	TGTGCCAGCAGACAGGGTAGCAATCAGCCCCAGCATTTT
few	TRBV6-5	TRBJ1-1	NA	CASSYLPPGPNTEAFF	TGTGCCAGCAGTTACCTCCCTCCGGGGCCGAACACTGAAGCTTTCTTT
many	TRBV7-9	TRBJ2-7	NA	CASSVSYEQYF	TGTGCCAGCAGCGTCAGCTACGAGCAGTACTTC
few	TRBV28	TRBJ2-1	NA	CASSRRNEQFF	TGTGCCAGCAGCCGCCGAAATGAGCAGTTCTTC
NA	TRBV7-2	TRBJ2-3	NA	CASSVDRPSDTQYF	TGTGCCAGCAGCGTGGACAGACCCTCAGATACGCAGTATTTT
NA	TRBV4-2	TRBJ2-4	NA	CASSPRSSGGPLPARENIQYF	TGTGCCAGCAGCCCAAGAAGTTCCGGAGGGCCCTTGCCCGCCCGGGAAAACATTCAGTACTTC
NA	TRBV7-8	TRBJ2-3	TRBD2	CASSLTRAGVTDTQYF	TGTGCCAGCAGCCTAACACGAGCGGGGGTCACAGATACGCAGTATTTT
NA	TRBV5-1	TRBJ2-5	TRBD1	CASSSAGTAEETQYF	TGCGCCAGCAGCTCAGCCGGGACAGCCGAAGAGACCCAGTACTTC
many	TRBV7-8	TRBJ2-3	TRBD2	CASSLALGTSGGPLADTQYF	TGTGCCAGCAGCTTAGCGCTAGGGACTAGCGGGGGCCCATTAGCAGATACGCAGTATTTT
many	TRBV11-1	TRBJ2-3	NA	CASSFGSNTDTQYF	TGTGCCAGCAGCTTCGGCTCCAACACAGATACGCAGTATTTT
few	TRBV2	TRBJ1-2	TRBD1	CASSVGQGGIYGYTF	TGTGCCAGCAGTGTGGGACAGGGAGGGATCTATGGCTACACCTTC
many	TRBV7-9	TRBJ2-7	NA	CASSPRGGPIHEQYF	TGTGCCAGCAGTCCCAGAGGAGGACCGATCCACGAGCAGTACTTC
few	TRBV7-9	TRBJ2-5	NA	CASSLLGVQETQYF	TGTGCCAGCAGCTTATTAGGGGTCCAAGAGACCCAGTACTTC
many	TRBV10-3	TRBJ2-1	NA	CAISELLIGNEQFF	TGTGCCATCAGTGAGCTGTTGATTGGCAATGAGCAGTTCTTC
many	TRBV28	TRBJ2-3	TRBD2	CASSTSGLGDTQYF	TGTGCCAGCAGTACTAGCGGGCTGGGAGATACGCAGTATTTT
NA	TRBV2	TRBJ1-2	NA	CASSVTNYGYTF	TGTGCCAGCAGTGTCACTAACTATGGCTACACCTTC
NA	TRBV27	TRBJ2-7	NA	CASSQKQGSDEQYF	TGTGCCAGCAGTCAGAAACAGGGAAGCGACGAGCAGTACTTC
few	TRBV5-4	TRBJ1-2	TRBD1	CAAGQGDYGYTF	TGTGCCGCCGGACAGGGCGACTATGGCTACACCTTC
NA	TRBV5-1	TRBJ2-5	TRBD1	CASSHPRDRGQETQYF	TGCGCCAGCAGCCATCCCCGGGACAGGGGGCAAGAGACCCAGTACTTC
NA	TRBV5-1	TRBJ1-1	NA	CASNPGSPTEAFF	TGCGCCAGCAACCCAGGTTCTCCCACTGAAGCTTTCTTT
many	TRBV12-3/TRBV12-4	TRBJ2-2	NA	CASSLSRGGVVFF	TGTGCCAGCAGTTTGAGCAGGGGGGGAGTGGTGTTTTTT
NA	TRBV7-2	TRBJ2-7	TRBD1	CASSSDRGLTYEQYF	TGTGCCAGCAGCTCGGACAGGGGGCTCACCTACGAGCAGTACTTC
few	TRBV28	TRBJ2-1	NA	CASSEQGRRLF	TGTGCCAGCAGTGAGCAGGGACGTAGGCTCTTC
NA	TRBV12-3/TRBV12-4	TRBJ2-1	TRBD2	CASTLGRGNEQFF	TGTGCCAGCACTTTGGGGCGGGGGAATGAGCAGTTCTTC
NA	TRBV7-9	TRBJ2-5	NA	CASSRSSETQYF	TGTGCCAGCAGCCGTTCGTCGGAGACCCAGTACTTC
NA	TRBV7-2	TRBJ1-5	TRBD1	CASSLSQGISQPQHF	TGTGCCAGCAGCTTGTCACAGGGGATCTCGCAGCCCCAGCATTTT
NA	TRBV20-1	TRBJ1-6	NA	CSARGGGTSDNSPLHF	TGCAGTGCTAGAGGGGGGGGCACATCGGATAATTCACCCCTCCACTTT
many	TRBV3-1	TRBJ2-3	TRBD2	CASSLLGLAGDPRHSQYF	TGTGCCAGCAGCCTCCTGGGACTAGCGGGGGACCCCCGCCACTCGCAGTATTTT
few	TRBV7-8	TRBJ2-5	TRBD1	CASSPTTGFGIETQYF	TGTGCCAGCAGCCCCACGACAGGGTTCGGAATAGAGACCCAGTACTTC
NA	TRBV11-2	TRBJ2-3	TRBD1	CASSLGTGVNMDTQYF	TGTGCCAGCAGCTTGGGGACAGGGGTTAATATGGATACGCAGTATTTT